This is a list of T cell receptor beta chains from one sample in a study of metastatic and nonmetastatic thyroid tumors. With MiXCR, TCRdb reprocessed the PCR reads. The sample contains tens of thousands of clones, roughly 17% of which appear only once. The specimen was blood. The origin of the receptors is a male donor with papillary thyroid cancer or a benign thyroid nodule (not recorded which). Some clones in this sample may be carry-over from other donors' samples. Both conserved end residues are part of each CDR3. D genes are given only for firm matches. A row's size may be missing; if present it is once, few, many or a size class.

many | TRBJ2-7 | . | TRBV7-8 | CASSLGPSYEQYF | TGTGCCAGCAGCTTAGGCCCCAGTTACGAGCAGTACTTC
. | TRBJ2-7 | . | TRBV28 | CASRAPHEQYF | TGTGCCAGCAGAGCCCCCCACGAGCAGTACTTC
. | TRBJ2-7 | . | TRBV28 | CASSTFSEQYF | TGTGCCAGCAGTACCTTTAGTGAGCAGTACTTC
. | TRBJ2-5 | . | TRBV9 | CASSVDSGRGETQYF | TGTGCCAGCAGCGTAGACTCTGGGCGTGGGGAGACCCAGTACTTC
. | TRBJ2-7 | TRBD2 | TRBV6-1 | CANSRLAGPPYEQYF | TGTGCCAACTCTCGACTAGCGGGTCCACCCTACGAGCAGTACTTC
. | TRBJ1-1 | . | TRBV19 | CATGELQVWDREAFF | TGTGCCACAGGGGAGCTGCAGGTATGGGATAGGGAAGCTTTCTTT
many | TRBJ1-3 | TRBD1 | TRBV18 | CASSPNDRGTGNTIYF | TGTGCCAGCTCACCAAATGACAGGGGGACTGGAAACACCATATATTTT
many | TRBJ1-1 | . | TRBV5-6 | CASSLGGAKAFF | TGTGCCAGCAGCTTGGGAGGGGCGAAGGCTTTCTTT
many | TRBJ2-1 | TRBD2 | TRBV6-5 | CASSPHRIRQLAGVNEQFF | TGTGCCAGCAGTCCTCACAGGATTAGGCAACTAGCGGGAGTGAATGAGCAGTTCTTC
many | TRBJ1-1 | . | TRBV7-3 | CASSLSWGTEAFF | TGTGCCAGCAGCTTATCCTGGGGAACTGAAGCTTTCTTT
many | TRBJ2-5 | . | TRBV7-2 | CASSFAGKGETQYF | TGTGCCAGCAGCTTCGCAGGGAAAGGGGAGACCCAGTACTTC
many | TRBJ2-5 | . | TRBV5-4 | CASSFPGAGTQYF | TGTGCCAGCAGCTTCCCGGGGGCAGGGACCCAGTACTTC
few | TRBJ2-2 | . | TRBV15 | CATSRDYTGELFF | TGTGCCACCAGCAGAGACTACACCGGGGAGCTGTTTTTT
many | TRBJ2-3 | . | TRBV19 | CASSSGTSTDTQYF | TGTGCCAGTAGTTCTGGGACTTCTACAGATACGCAGTATTTT
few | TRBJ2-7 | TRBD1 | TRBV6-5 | CASSYLTGTVYEHYF | TGTGCCAGCAGTTACCTCACCGGGACAGTGTACGAGCATTACTTC
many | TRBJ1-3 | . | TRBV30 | CAWSVLGTSASGNTIYF | TGTGCCTGGAGTGTTCTCGGGACATCTGCCTCTGGAAACACCATATATTTT
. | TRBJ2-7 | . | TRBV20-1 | CSAHSGKSYEQYF | TGCAGCGCTCATTCGGGGAAATCCTACGAGCAGTACTTC
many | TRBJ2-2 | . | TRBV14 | CVSSQGVTGELFF | TGTGTCAGCAGCCAAGGAGTCACCGGGGAGCTGTTTTTT
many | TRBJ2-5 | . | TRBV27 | CASSLWQGRETQYF | TGTGCCAGCAGTTTATGGCAAGGCCGAGAGACCCAGTACTTC
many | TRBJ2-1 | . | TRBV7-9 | CASSQPGLLNEQFF | TGTGCCAGCAGTCAACCAGGACTTTTGAATGAGCAGTTCTTC
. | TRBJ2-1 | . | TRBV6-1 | CASTAKEGAGVEQFF | TGTGCCAGCACCGCAAAGGAGGGGGCCGGGGTCGAGCAGTTCTTC
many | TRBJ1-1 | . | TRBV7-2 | CASSLDREETEAFF | TGTGCCAGCAGCTTAGACAGGGAGGAAACTGAAGCTTTCTTT
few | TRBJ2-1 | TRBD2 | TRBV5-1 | CASSLCGSSYNEQFF | TGCGCCAGCAGCTTGTGCGGGAGCTCCTACAATGAGCAGTTCTTC
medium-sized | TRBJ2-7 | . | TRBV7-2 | CASSKAYEQYF | TGTGCCAGCAGCAAAGCCTACGAGCAGTACTTC
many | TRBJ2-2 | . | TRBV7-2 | CASTPDGTGELFF | TGTGCCAGCACCCCTGATGGCACCGGGGAGCTGTTTTTT
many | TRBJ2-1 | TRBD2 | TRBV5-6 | CASSRGLAGLNEQFF | TGTGCCAGCAGCCGAGGACTAGCGGGACTCAATGAGCAGTTCTTC
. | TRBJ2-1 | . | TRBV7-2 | CASSSVPWGEQFF | TGTGCCAGCAGCTCCGTCCCCTGGGGTGAGCAGTTCTTC